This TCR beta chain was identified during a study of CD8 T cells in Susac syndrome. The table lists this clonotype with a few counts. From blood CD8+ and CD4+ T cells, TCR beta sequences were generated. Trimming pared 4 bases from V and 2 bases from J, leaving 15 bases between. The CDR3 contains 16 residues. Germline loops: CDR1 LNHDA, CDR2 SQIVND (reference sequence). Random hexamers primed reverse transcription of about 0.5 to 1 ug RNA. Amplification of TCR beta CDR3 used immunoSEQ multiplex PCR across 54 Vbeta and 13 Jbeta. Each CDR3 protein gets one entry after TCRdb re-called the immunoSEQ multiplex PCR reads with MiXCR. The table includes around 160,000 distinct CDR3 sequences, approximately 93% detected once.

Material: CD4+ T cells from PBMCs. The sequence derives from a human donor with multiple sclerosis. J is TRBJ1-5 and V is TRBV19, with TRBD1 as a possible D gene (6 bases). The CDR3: CASSNIPGAGNQPQHF. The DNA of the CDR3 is TGTGCCAGTAGTAACATTCCGGGGGCGGGCAATCAGCCCCAGCATTTT. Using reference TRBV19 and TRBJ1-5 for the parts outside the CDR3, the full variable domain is DGGITQSPKYLFRKEGQNVTLSCEQNLNHDAMYWYRQDPGQGLRLIYYSQIVNDFQKGDIAEGYSVSREKKESFPLTVTSAQKNPTAFYLCASSNIPGAGNQPQHFGDGTRLSIL.